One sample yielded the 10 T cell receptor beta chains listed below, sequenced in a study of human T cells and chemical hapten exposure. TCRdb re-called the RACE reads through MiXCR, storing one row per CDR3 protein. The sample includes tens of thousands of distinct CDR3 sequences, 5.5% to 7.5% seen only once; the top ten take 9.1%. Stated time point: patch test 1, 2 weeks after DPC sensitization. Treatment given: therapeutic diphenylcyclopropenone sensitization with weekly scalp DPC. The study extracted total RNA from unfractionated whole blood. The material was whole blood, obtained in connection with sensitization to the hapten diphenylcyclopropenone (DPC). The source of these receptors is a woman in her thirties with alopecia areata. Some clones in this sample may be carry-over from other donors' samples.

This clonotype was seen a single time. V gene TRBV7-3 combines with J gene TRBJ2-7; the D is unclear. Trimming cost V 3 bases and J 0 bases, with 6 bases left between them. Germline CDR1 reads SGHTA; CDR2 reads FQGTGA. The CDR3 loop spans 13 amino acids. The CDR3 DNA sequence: TGTGCCAGCAGCTTGTCCAGCTCCTACGAGCAGTACTTC. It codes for CASSLSSSYEQYF.

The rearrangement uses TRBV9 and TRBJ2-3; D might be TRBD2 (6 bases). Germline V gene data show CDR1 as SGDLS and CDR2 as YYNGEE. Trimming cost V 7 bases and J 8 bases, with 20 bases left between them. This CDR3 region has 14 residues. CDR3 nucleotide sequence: TGTGCCAGCGAAAGACTAGGTGTTGGTGGTACGCAGTATTTT. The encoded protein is CASERLGVGGTQYF.

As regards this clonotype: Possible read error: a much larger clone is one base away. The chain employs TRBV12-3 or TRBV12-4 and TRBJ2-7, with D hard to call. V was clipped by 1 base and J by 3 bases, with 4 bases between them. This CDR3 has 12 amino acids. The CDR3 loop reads CASSLGHYEQYF. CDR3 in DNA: TGTGCCAGCAGTTTAGGCCACTACGAGCAGTACTTC.

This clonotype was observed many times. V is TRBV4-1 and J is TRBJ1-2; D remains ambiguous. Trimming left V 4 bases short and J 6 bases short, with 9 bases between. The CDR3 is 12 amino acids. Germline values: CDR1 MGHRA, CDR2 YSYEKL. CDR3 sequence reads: CASSPPADGYTF. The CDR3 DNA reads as TGCGCCAGCAGCCCTCCGGCGGATGGCTACACCTTC.

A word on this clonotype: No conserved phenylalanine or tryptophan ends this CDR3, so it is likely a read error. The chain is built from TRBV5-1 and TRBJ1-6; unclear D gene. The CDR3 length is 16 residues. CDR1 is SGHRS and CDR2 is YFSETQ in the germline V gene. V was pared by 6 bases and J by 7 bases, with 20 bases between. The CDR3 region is CASKDGKDMQNSPLHL. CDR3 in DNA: TGCGCCAGCAAAGACGGCAAAGACATGCAAAATTCACCCCTCCACCTT.

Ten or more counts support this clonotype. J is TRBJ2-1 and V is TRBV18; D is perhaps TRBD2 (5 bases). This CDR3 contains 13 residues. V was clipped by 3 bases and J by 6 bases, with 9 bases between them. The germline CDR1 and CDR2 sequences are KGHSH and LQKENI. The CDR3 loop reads CASSPSRGNEQFF. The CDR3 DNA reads TGTGCCAGCTCACCCTCCCGGGGCAATGAGCAGTTCTTC.

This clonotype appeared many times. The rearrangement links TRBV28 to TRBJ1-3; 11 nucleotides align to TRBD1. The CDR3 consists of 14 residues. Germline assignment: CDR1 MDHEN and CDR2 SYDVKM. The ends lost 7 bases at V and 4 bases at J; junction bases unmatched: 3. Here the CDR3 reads CASMDRGPGNTIYF. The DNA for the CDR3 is TGTGCCAGCATGGACAGGGGGCCAGGAAACACCATATATTTT.

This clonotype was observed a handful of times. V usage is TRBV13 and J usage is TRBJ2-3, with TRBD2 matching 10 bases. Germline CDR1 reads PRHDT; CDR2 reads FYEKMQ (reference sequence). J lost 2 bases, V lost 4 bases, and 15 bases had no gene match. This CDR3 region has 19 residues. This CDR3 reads CASSSSTILAGKFTDTQYF. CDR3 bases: TGTGCCAGCAGCTCGAGCACCATACTAGCGGGGAAATTCACAGATACGCAGTATTTT. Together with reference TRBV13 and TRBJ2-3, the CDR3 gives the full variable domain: AAGVIQSPRHLIKEKRETATLKCYPIPRHDTVYWYQQGPGQDPQFLISFYEKMQSDKGSIPDRFSAQQFSDYHSELNMSSLELGDSALYFCASSSSTILAGKFTDTQYFGPGTRLTVL.

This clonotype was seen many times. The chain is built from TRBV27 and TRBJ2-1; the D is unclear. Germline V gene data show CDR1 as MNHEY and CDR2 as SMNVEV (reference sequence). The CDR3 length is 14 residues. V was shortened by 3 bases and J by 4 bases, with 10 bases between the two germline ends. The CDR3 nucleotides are TGTGCCAGCAGTTTGGTTTTGGGGTACAATGAGCAGTTCTTC. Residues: CASSLVLGYNEQFF.

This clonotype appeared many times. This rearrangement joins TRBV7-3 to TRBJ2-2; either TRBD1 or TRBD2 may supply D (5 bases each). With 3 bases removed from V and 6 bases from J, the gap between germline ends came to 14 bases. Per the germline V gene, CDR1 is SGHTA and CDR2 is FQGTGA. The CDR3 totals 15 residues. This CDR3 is CASSFQSGTAGELFF. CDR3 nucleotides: TGTGCCAGCAGCTTCCAATCGGGGACGGCCGGGGAGCTGTTTTTT. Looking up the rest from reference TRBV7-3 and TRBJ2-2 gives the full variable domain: GAGVSQTPSNKVTEKGKYVELRCDPISGHTALYWYRQSLGQGPEFLIYFQGTGAADDSGLPNDRFFAVRPEGSVSTLKIQRTERGDSAVYLCASSFQSGTAGELFFGEGSRLTVL.